Listed below are T cell receptor beta chains from one sample, sequenced in a study of regulatory T cells in long-lasting Graves disease. TCRdb re-called the multiplex PCR reads through MiXCR, storing one row per CDR3 protein. Of a few hundred thousand distinct CDR3 sequences detected, approximately 16% appear once; the ten largest clones hold roughly 23%. The sequenced sample was peripheral blood mononuclear cells (PBMCs), obtained at new diagnosis, from a patient treated with antithyroid drugs. The receptors here all came from a female donor with Graves disease. The CDR3 runs from the conserved cysteine through the conserved F or W. A D gene is named only where the DNA matches it firmly. Rows give clone size only sometimes, using once, few, many, or a class for an expanded clone.

many	TRBV20-1	TRBD1	TRBJ1-4	CSARDGQGGNEKLFF	TGCAGTGCTAGAGATGGCCAGGGGGGTAATGAAAAACTGTTTTTT
many	TRBV29-1	TRBD2	TRBJ2-7	CSVPLAELRDYSISYEQYF	TGCAGCGTTCCCCTCGCCGAACTCCGGGACTACTCTATTTCCTACGAGCAGTACTTC
many	TRBV9	NA	TRBJ2-3	CASSAQVGGGGDTQYF	TGTGCCAGCAGCGCCCAGGTAGGGGGAGGGGGAGATACGCAGTATTTT
many	TRBV19	NA	TRBJ1-4	CASSAPRTGTNEKLFF	TGTGCCAGTAGCGCACCCCGGACGGGGACTAATGAAAAACTGTTTTTT
many	TRBV6-5	NA	TRBJ2-1	CASSYLAGQYNEQFF	TGTGCCAGCAGTTACTTAGCGGGACAGTACAATGAGCAGTTCTTC
NA	TRBV2	TRBD1	TRBJ1-2	CASSPDRGDYGYTF	TGTGCCAGCAGCCCGGACAGGGGAGACTATGGCTACACCTTC
many	TRBV7-2	TRBD2	TRBJ2-1	CASSSRREGKIYNEQFF	TGTGCCAGCAGCTCTAGGCGGGAGGGAAAAATTTACAATGAGCAGTTCTTC
many	TRBV12-3/TRBV12-4	NA	TRBJ1-1	CASSGLSSEAFF	TGTGCCAGCAGTGGGCTCTCCTCTGAAGCTTTCTTT
many	TRBV6-2/TRBV6-3	NA	TRBJ2-2	CASSYQGRTGELFF	TGTGCCAGCAGTTACCAGGGAAGGACCGGGGAGCTGTTTTTT
many	TRBV20-1	TRBD1	TRBJ1-2	CSARGQVDYGYTF	TGCAGTGCTCGAGGACAGGTCGACTATGGCTACACCTTC
NA	TRBV5-4	NA	TRBJ2-7	CARSLGLFYEQYF	TGTGCCAGAAGCTTGGGATTGTTCTACGAGCAGTACTTC
many	TRBV19	NA	TRBJ1-2	CASTTFGTNYGYTF	TGTGCCAGTACTACCTTCGGGACAAACTATGGCTACACCTTC
many	TRBV20-1	TRBD1	TRBJ2-7	CSASPGQGAAYEQYF	TGCAGTGCTAGCCCCGGACAGGGAGCGGCCTACGAGCAGTACTTC
many	TRBV10-3	TRBD2	TRBJ2-3	CAISDNSGSSTDTQYF	TGTGCCATCAGTGACAATAGCGGGAGCTCCACAGATACGCAGTATTTT
many	TRBV12-3/TRBV12-4	NA	TRBJ1-4	CASSLSSNEKLFF	TGTGCCAGTTCCTTGTCGTCTAATGAAAAACTGTTTTTT
many	TRBV6-1	NA	TRBJ1-5	CASSPGHNQPQHF	TGTGCCAGCAGCCCGGGACACAATCAGCCCCAGCATTTT
many	TRBV7-2	NA	TRBJ2-2	CASRQGQAGTGELFF	TGTGCCAGCAGGCAGGGGCAAGCGGGAACCGGGGAGCTGTTTTTT
many	TRBV28	NA	TRBJ2-7	CASNPPGLTYEQYF	TGTGCCAGCAACCCCCCGGGACTTACCTACGAGCAGTACTTC
NA	TRBV9	TRBD2	TRBJ2-1	CASSVEGTSGKNEQFF	TGTGCCAGCAGCGTAGAGGGGACTAGCGGGAAGAATGAGCAGTTCTTC
NA	TRBV7-2	NA	TRBJ1-2	CASSFSNYGYTF	TGTGCCAGCAGCTTTTCTAACTATGGCTACACCTTC
many	TRBV27	NA	TRBJ1-5	CASSQTSNQPQHF	TGTGCCAGCAGCCAGACTAGCAATCAGCCCCAGCATTTT
many	TRBV10-2	NA	TRBJ2-7	CASYNRNEQYF	TGCGCCTCCTACAACCGAAACGAGCAGTACTTC
many	TRBV7-2	TRBD2	TRBJ2-1	CASSLGGDEQFF	TGTGCCAGCAGCCTGGGAGGGGATGAGCAGTTCTTC
many	TRBV6-1	NA	TRBJ1-5	CASRTGLVQPQHF	TGTGCCAGCAGGACAGGTCTGGTCCAGCCCCAGCATTTT
NA	TRBV20-1	TRBD2	TRBJ2-1	CSALAAGELSGEQFF	TGCAGTGCTCTGGCAGCGGGAGAACTGTCAGGGGAGCAGTTCTTC
many	TRBV27	NA	TRBJ1-2	CASSLKGGYGYTF	TGTGCCAGCAGTTTGAAAGGCGGCTATGGCTACACCTTC
many	TRBV27	NA	TRBJ2-1	CASGGNEQFF	TGTGCCAGCGGGGGTAATGAGCAGTTCTTC
many	TRBV4-2	NA	TRBJ1-1	CASSQRTGSTEAFF	TGTGCCAGCAGCCAGAGAACAGGGTCCACTGAAGCTTTCTTT
NA	TRBV2	NA	TRBJ2-3	CASRVNRLTDTQYF	TGTGCCAGCAGGGTAAACAGACTCACAGATACGCAGTACTTT
NA	TRBV30	TRBD2	TRBJ2-1	CAWRWGTSGSGSYNEQFF	TGTGCCTGGAGGTGGGGAACTAGCGGGAGTGGCTCCTACAATGAGCAGTTCTTC
many	TRBV11-2	NA	TRBJ2-1	CASSSYPQETEFF	TGTGCCAGCAGCTCCTACCCACAAGAAACGGAGTTCTTC
NA	TRBV19	NA	TRBJ2-2	CASTPGANTGELFF	TGTGCCAGTACCCCGGGGGCGAACACCGGGGAGCTGTTTTTT
few	TRBV5-4	TRBD1	TRBJ1-6	CASSETGGQGRSPLHF	TGTGCCAGCAGCGAAACTGGGGGACAGGGACGGTCACCCCTCCACTTT
many	TRBV7-8	TRBD2	TRBJ2-5	CASRPGGGLQETQYF	TGTGCCAGCAGACCCGGGGGGGGGTTACAAGAGACCCAGTACTTC
few	TRBV4-3	NA	TRBJ2-1	CASSHIGRYNEQFF	TGCGCCAGCAGCCATATTGGACGGTACAATGAGCAGTTCTTC
many	TRBV6-1	NA	TRBJ2-2	CASKRQDLPTGELFF	TGTGCCAGCAAAAGACAGGACCTGCCCACCGGGGAGCTGTTTTTT
NA	TRBV5-4	NA	TRBJ2-6	CASSMDGGRGANVLTF	TGTGCCAGCAGCATGGACGGGGGGCGTGGGGCCAACGTCCTGACTTTC
NA	TRBV28	NA	TRBJ2-1	CASEALAVTYNEQFF	TGTGCCAGCGAGGCCTTAGCGGTTACCTACAATGAGCAGTTCTTC
NA	TRBV2	TRBD2	TRBJ2-3	CASRGTSGAPTDTQYF	TGTGCCAGCAGGGGGACTAGCGGGGCCCCCACAGATACGCAGTATTTT
many	TRBV11-2	NA	TRBJ2-7	CASSLVSTAYEQYF	TGTGCCAGCAGCTTAGTTAGCACGGCCTACGAGCAGTACTTC
NA	TRBV11-2	NA	TRBJ1-1	CASSYRGSTEAFF	TGTGCCAGCAGTTATAGGGGCAGCACTGAAGCTTTCTTT
many	TRBV7-9	NA	TRBJ1-5	CASSLGSSGQPQHF	TGCGCCAGCAGCTTGGGGAGTTCTGGACAGCCCCAGCATTTT
many	TRBV20-1	NA	TRBJ2-1	CSALSQGYNEQFF	TGCAGTGCTTTGTCTCAGGGATACAATGAGCAGTTCTTC
many	TRBV24-1	NA	TRBJ2-2	CATGGAANTGELFF	TGTGCCACTGGAGGGGCCGCGAACACCGGGGAGCTGTTTTTT
many	TRBV7-3	NA	TRBJ2-7	CASSLIPGYEQYF	TGTGCCAGCAGCTTAATCCCAGGGTACGAGCAGTACTTC
many	TRBV6-2/TRBV6-3	NA	TRBJ1-5	CASHRDAGKDQPQHF	TGTGCCAGCCACAGGGACGCTGGCAAGGATCAGCCCCAGCATTTT
many	TRBV10-3	TRBD2	TRBJ2-7	CAISESKVSGGAYEQYF	TGTGCCATCAGTGAGTCGAAGGTTAGCGGGGGGGCCTACGAGCAGTACTTC
many	TRBV19	NA	TRBJ1-1	CASSKQGNTEAFF	TGTGCCAGCAGCAAGCAAGGGAACACTGAAGCTTTCTTT
many	TRBV30	TRBD2	TRBJ2-1	CAWSNQAGAFNEQFF	TGTGCCTGGAGCAACCAAGCGGGAGCTTTTAATGAGCAGTTCTTC
few	TRBV19	NA	TRBJ2-1	CASSIGPGYNEQFF	TGTGCCAGTAGTATAGGCCCTGGCTACAATGAGCAGTTCTTC
many	TRBV19	TRBD2	TRBJ2-1	CASSYKRESNEQFF	TGTGCCAGTAGTTACAAGCGGGAAAGCAATGAGCAGTTCTTC
many	TRBV6-1	TRBD1	TRBJ2-6	CASRPGQGEGANVLTF	TGTGCCAGTCGCCCGGGACAGGGGGAAGGGGCCAACGTCCTGACTTTC
many	TRBV20-1	NA	TRBJ2-1	CSAILGRGSYNEQFF	TGCAGTGCGATTCTTGGACGCGGCTCCTACAATGAGCAGTTCTTC